This T cell receptor beta chain was captured by sequencing in a study of early T cells in non-severe SARS-CoV-2 infection. The overall study: Investigators sequenced bulk RNA drawn from unsorted whole blood, and chains remained unpaired. General observations from the study: VDJdb matching favored anti-spike CD8 responses, missing private and CD4 specificities.

Individual cDNA molecules received unique molecular identifiers during library preparation. TCRdb fed the 5' RACE reads into MiXCR, producing one record per CDR3 protein. This table holds about 60,000 distinct CDR3 sequences, just under 9% found once. As to this clonotype: What it binds is not known.

This clonotype was sampled from an adult who was a healthcare worker with PCR-confirmed SARS-CoV-2 infection or an uninfected control (not recorded which). Sequences were obtained from whole blood.

CDR3 amino acids: CASSFDRVNTGELFF. CDR3 sequence (DNA): TGTGCCAGTAGTTTCGACAGGGTGAACACCGGGGAGCTGTTTTTT. This chain joins TRBV19 and TRBJ2-2; TRBD1 aligns across 7 bases. V shed 5 bases and J 1 base; nucleotides not matched to a gene: 4. CDR3 size: 15 residues. Germline V gene data show CDR1 as LNHDA and CDR2 as SQIVND (reference sequence).